Below are 9 T cell receptor beta chains sequenced from a single sample in a study of T cell responses to AZD1222 COVID-19 vaccine (dated by TCRdb to 2020 to 2022). This specimen's time point label, interpreted: baseline before first vaccination. The library was produced with the immunoSEQ multiplex PCR assay. In its TCRdb copy, this immuneACCESS table keeps in-frame sequences only and misses some clones. Where compared with another copy, unresolved V genes explain less than half of these, and the others have no known cause. Here the sample has over 150,000 clones; roughly nine tenths occur a single time. Approximately 20% of the sample comes from the top ten. The sample here was peripheral blood, taken on day 0 of AZD1222 vaccination. The receptors come from an adult in good health.

V is TRBV30 and J is TRBJ1-2; a weak D match, TRBD1 (6 bases). From germline, CDR1 is GTSNPN and CDR2 SVGIG (reference sequence). The CDR3 length is 16 residues. V was shortened by 7 bases and J by 2 bases, with 23 bases between the two germline ends. DNA of the CDR3: TGTGCCTTATATGACAGGTGGGCGAATATGAACTATGGCTACACCTTC. This translates into CALYDRWANMNYGYTF.

This sequence joins TRBV18 and TRBJ1-3; no firm D call. The germline CDR1 and CDR2 sequences are KGHSH and LQKENI. The CDR3 extends over 17 amino acids. Trimming removed 6 bases at V and 4 bases at J, with 22 bases between. CDR3 protein: CASSSNGGGVSGNTIYF. Written as DNA, the CDR3 is TGTGCCAGCTCTTCAAACGGCGGCGGCGTGTCGGGAAACACCATATATTTT.

The chain recombines TRBV29-1 with TRBJ2-3; D is unresolved. Germline CDR1 SQVTM, CDR2 ANQGSEA. Trimming cost V 0 bases and J 6 bases, with 13 bases left between them. The length of the CDR3 is 14 residues. DNA of the CDR3: TGCAGCGTTGAAGATGGCTACCCCGCTGATACGCAGTATTTT. Residues: CSVEDGYPADTQYF.

The chain has TRBV7-3 and TRBJ2-3; weak D call: TRBD1 (6 bases). V was shortened by 0 bases and J by 5 bases, with 15 bases between the two germline ends. CDR3 size: 16 residues. Per germline, CDR1 SGHTA and CDR2 FQGTGA. The CDR3 is CASSLTKKATGDTQYF. The CDR3 DNA reads TGTGCCAGCAGCTTAACGAAGAAAGCGACAGGAGATACGCAGTATTTT.

This clone was seen just once. The sample holds other DNA sequences that translate to the same CDR3. The chain uses TRBV3-1 (or the pseudogene TRBV3-2) and TRBJ2-1; D may be TRBD2 (6 bases). The germline V gene has CDR1 LGHDT and CDR2 YNNKEL (reference sequence). V was trimmed by 3 bases and J by 0 bases, leaving 9 bases between them. The CDR3 length is 15 residues. This CDR3 is CASSHLASSYNEQFF. CDR3 DNA sequence: TGTGCCAGCAGCCATCTAGCGAGCTCCTACAATGAGCAGTTCTTC.

The chain recombines TRBV28 with TRBJ2-1; 8 positions match TRBD1. Per germline, CDR1 MDHEN and CDR2 SYDVKM. Trimming at V came to 6 bases and at J to 4 bases, leaving 8 bases not matched to a gene. The CDR3 contains 15 residues. CDR3 bases: TGTGCCAGCAGGGACCGGGACAGGTATTACAATGAGCAGTTCTTC. Amino acid sequence: CASRDRDRYYNEQFF. The variable domain in full, completed from reference TRBV28 and TRBJ2-1, reads DVKVTQSSRYLVKRTGEKVFLECVQDMDHENMFWYRQDPGLGLRLIYFSYDVKMKEKGDIPEGYSVSREKKERFSLILESASTNQTSMYLCASRDRDRYYNEQFFGPGTRLTVL.

The V gene is TRBV19, the J gene TRBJ2-5; TRBD2 might be the D (6 bases). V was clipped by 7 bases and J by 4 bases, with 19 bases between them. Germline CDR1 LNHDA, CDR2 SQIVND (reference sequence). The CDR3 totals 15 residues. The CDR3 sequence is CASTKIGRRGETQYF. The CDR3 nucleotides read TGTGCCAGTACAAAGATCGGTCGGAGGGGAGAGACCCAGTACTTC.

The CDR3 DNA reads as TGTGCCAGCAGTTTATTGCCCCACGGCGACTATAGCAATCAGCCCCAGCATTTT. It is translated as CASSLLPHGDYSNQPQHF. J is TRBJ1-5 and V is TRBV28; D remains ambiguous. The germline CDR1 and CDR2 sequences are MDHEN and SYDVKM. Between the trimmed V and J ends, which lost 1 base and 0 bases, there was a span of 16 bases. CDR3 size: 18 residues.

This rearrangement joins TRBV30 to TRBJ1-1; D unresolved. Trimming removed 1 base from V and 5 bases from J, with 5 bases in between. Per the germline V gene, CDR1 is GTSNPN and CDR2 is SVGIG (reference sequence). The CDR3 length is 11 residues. The CDR3 loop is CAWSGQTEAFF. The CDR3 DNA reads as TGTGCCTGGAGTGGGCAAACTGAAGCTTTCTTT.